The source of this TCR beta chain is a study of identifying expanded T cells in peripheral blood. CDR3 length: 14 amino acids. Germline V gene sequence: CDR1 LGHNA, CDR2 YNFKEQ. With 5 bases removed from V and 3 bases from J, the gap between germline ends came to 14 bases. Collection occurred without any documented infections or immune events in donors. As concerns this clone: Antigen specificity is unknown.

Profiled with immunoSEQ multiplex PCR; TCRdb holds only in-frame clones, not every one. The table shows some 78,000 clones, with roughly 84% occurring only once. Study-level findings and limits: Clone count variance between roughly 2-week samples rose with total template count. Over two and four weeks, about 17 and 20 clones changed, versus approximately 1.2 between replicates.

This chain joins TRBV4-2 and TRBJ2-7; D is undetermined. Input material: blood. This TCR was sampled from a person aged 18 to 75 in good health. The CDR3, as DNA: TGTGCCAGCAGCTCGGTGGGCCCTCTCTACGAGCAGTACTTC. This sequence encodes CASSSVGPLYEQYF.